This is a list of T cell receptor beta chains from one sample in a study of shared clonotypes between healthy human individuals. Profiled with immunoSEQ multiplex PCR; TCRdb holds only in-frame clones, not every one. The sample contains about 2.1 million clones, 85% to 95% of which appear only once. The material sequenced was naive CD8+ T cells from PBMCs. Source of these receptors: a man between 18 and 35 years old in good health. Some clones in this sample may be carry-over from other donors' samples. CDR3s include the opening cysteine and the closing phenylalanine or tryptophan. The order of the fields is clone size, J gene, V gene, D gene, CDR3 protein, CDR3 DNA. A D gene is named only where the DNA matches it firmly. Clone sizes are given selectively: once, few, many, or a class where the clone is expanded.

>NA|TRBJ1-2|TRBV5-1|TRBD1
CASSLADGTDYGYTF
TGCGCCAGCAGCTTGGCCGACGGGACAGACTATGGCTACACCTTC
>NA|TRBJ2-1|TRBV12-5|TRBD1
CASGQGFLSYNEQFF
TGTGCTAGTGGACAGGGGTTTTTGTCGTACAATGAGCAGTTCTTC
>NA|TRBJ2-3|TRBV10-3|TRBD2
CAISEAGYTDTQYF
TGTGCCATCAGTGAAGCGGGGTACACAGATACGCAGTATTTT
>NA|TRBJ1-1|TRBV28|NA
CASTRPDFLNTEAFF
TGTGCCAGCACTAGACCCGACTTTTTGAACACTGAAGCTTTCTTT
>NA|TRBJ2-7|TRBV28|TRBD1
CASRVDRGGTYEQYF
TGTGCCAGCAGAGTAGACAGGGGGGGTACCTACGAGCAGTACTTC
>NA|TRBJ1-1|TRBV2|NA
CASSDALPGSNTEAFF
TGTGCCAGCAGTGATGCACTACCCGGGTCGAACACTGAAGCTTTCTTT
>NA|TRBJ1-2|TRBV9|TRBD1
CASSASGQGRGYTF
TGTGCCAGCAGCGCCTCGGGACAGGGTAGGGGCTACACCTTC
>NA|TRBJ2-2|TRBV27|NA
CASSLRGAGELFF
TGTGCCAGCAGCCTAAGAGGAGCCGGGGAGCTGTTTTTT
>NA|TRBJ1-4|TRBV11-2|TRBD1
CASSSRDRIRDEKLFF
TGTGCCAGCAGCTCGCGGGACAGGATTCGTGATGAAAAACTGTTTTTT
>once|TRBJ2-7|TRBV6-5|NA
CASSYTLGGPSYEQYF
TGTGCCAGCAGTTACACCTTGGGAGGCCCCTCCTACGAGCAGTACTTC
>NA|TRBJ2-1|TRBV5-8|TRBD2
CASSSIKLGTTWYNEQFF
TGTGCCAGCAGCTCCATAAAACTCGGGACTACATGGTACAATGAGCAGTTCTTC
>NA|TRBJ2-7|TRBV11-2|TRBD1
CASSPRPGTGEGTYEQYF
TGTGCCAGCAGCCCGCGACCCGGGACAGGGGAAGGAACCTACGAGCAGTACTTC
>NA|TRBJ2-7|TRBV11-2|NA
CASSPPGQVYEQYF
TGTGCCAGCAGCCCCCCCGGGCAGGTTTACGAGCAGTACTTC
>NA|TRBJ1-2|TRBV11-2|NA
CASSLVAGDYGYTF
TGTGCCAGCAGCTTAGTAGCAGGGGACTATGGCTACACCTTC
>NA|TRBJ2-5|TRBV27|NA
CASRTRGETQYF
TGTGCCAGCAGAACGCGTGGGGAGACCCAGTACTTC
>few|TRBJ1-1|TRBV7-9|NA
CASSLTGYAEAFF
TGTGCCAGCAGCTTAACAGGGTACGCTGAAGCTTTCTTT
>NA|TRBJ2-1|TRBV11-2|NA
CASSPSAAPIYNEQFF
TGTGCCAGCAGCCCTTCAGCTGCACCTATCTACAATGAGCAGTTCTTC
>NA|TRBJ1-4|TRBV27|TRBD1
CASSLRGRNEKLFF
TGTGCCAGCAGTCTCAGGGGGAGAAATGAAAAACTGTTTTTT
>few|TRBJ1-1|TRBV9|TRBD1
CASSVGDRVTEAFF
TGTGCCAGCAGCGTAGGGGACAGGGTAACTGAAGCTTTCTTT
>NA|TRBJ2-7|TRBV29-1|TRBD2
CSVIAGGSNEQYF
TGCAGCGTCATAGCGGGAGGGAGCAACGAGCAGTACTTC
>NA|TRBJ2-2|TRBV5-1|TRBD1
CASRGHPRQGPNTGELFF
TGCGCCAGCAGGGGACACCCCAGACAGGGACCGAACACCGGGGAGCTGTTTTTT
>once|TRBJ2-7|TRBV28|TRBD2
CASSFVAGPGEQYF
TGTGCCAGCAGTTTCGTAGCGGGCCCAGGCGAGCAGTACTTC
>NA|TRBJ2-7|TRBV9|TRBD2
CASSPSGSYEQYF
TGTGCCAGCAGCCCCAGCGGGAGCTACGAGCAGTACTTC
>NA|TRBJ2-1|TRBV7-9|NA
CASSLDSLQEQFF
TGTGCCAGCAGCTTAGACAGCCTCCAGGAGCAGTTCTTC
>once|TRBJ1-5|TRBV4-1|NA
CASSQVSIGLSQPQHF
TGCGCCAGCAGCCAAGTATCGATAGGATTGAGCCAGCCCCAGCATTTT
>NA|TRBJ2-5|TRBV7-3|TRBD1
CASSPMDRGQETQYF
TGTGCCAGCAGTCCAATGGACAGGGGGCAAGAGACCCAGTACTTC
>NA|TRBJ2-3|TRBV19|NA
CASTVAGTGDTQYF
TGTGCCAGTACCGTAGCGGGTACAGGGGATACGCAGTATTTT
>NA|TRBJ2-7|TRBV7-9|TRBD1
CASSFPGQGDEQYF
TGTGCCAGCAGCTTCCCGGGACAGGGGGACGAGCAGTACTTC
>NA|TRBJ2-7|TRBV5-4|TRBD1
CASSQDRDSYEQYF
TGTGCCAGCAGCCAGGACAGGGACTCCTACGAGCAGTACTTC
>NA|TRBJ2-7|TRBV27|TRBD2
CASSLSPGSGTHEQYF
TGTGCCAGCAGTTTATCCCCGGGTAGCGGGACCCACGAGCAGTACTTC
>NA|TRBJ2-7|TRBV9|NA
CASSVDQGSSYEQYF
TGTGCCAGCAGCGTAGACCAGGGGAGCTCCTACGAGCAGTACTTC
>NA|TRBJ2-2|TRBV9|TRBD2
CASSVVSGSYTGELFF
TGTGCCAGCAGCGTAGTGAGCGGGAGTTACACCGGGGAGCTGTTTTTT
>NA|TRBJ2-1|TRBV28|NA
CASSLTRRGRVYNEQFF
TGTGCCAGCAGTTTAACGAGGAGGGGCCGAGTTTACAATGAGCAGTTCTTC
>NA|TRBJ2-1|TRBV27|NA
CASSLSTGPLRYNEQFF
TGTGCCAGCAGTTTATCTACGGGGCCCCTTCGGTACAATGAGCAGTTCTTC
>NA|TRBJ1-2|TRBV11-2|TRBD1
CASSPTGGNIYGYTF
TGTGCCAGCAGCCCAACAGGGGGCAATATCTATGGCTACACCTTC
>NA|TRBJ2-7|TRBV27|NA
CATRSGHYEQYF
TGTGCCACCCGTTCGGGACACTACGAGCAGTACTTC
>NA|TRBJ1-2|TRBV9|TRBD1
CASSSQGGAYGYTF
TGTGCCAGCAGCTCCCAGGGGGGGGCTTATGGCTACACCTTC
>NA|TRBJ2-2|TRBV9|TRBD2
CASSGGSKSGRKTGELFF
TGTGCCAGCAGCGGGGGCTCGAAAAGCGGGAGAAAAACCGGGGAGCTGTTTTTT
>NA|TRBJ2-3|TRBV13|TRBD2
CASSLSSGRAADTQYF
TGTGCCAGCAGCTTATCTAGCGGGAGGGCCGCAGATACGCAGTATTTT
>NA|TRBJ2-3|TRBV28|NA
CASSFPVGTDTQYF
TGTGCCAGCAGTTTTCCCGTCGGCACAGATACGCAGTATTTT
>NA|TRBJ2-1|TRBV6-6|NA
CASSYDGTYNEQFF
TGTGCCAGCAGTTACGACGGAACCTACAATGAGCAGTTCTTC
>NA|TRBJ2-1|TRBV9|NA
CASSVGENEQFF
TGTGCCAGCAGCGTAGGTGAGAATGAGCAGTTCTTC
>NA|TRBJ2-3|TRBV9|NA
CASSGGRFSTDTQYF
TGTGCCAGCAGCGGGGGGAGGTTTAGCACAGATACGCAGTATTTT
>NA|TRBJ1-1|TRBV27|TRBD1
CASRTGPRGTEAFF
TGTGCCAGCCGGACAGGTCCCAGAGGCACTGAAGCTTTCTTT
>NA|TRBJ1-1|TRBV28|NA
CASRRGAEAFF
TGTGCCAGCAGGAGGGGCGCTGAAGCTTTCTTT
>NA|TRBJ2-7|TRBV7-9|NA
CASSPSGIYEQYF
TGTGCCAGCAGCCCCAGCGGCATCTACGAGCAGTACTTC
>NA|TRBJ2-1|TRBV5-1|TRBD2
CASSPGLAVYNEQFF
TGCGCCAGCAGCCCCGGACTAGCGGTGTACAATGAGCAGTTCTTC
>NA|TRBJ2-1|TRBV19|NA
CASSIDDGAPSYNEQFF
TGTGCCAGTAGTATAGATGACGGGGCACCCTCCTACAATGAGCAGTTCTTC
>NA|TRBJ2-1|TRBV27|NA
CASSSGQHEQFF
TGTGCCAGCAGTTCCGGACAGCACGAGCAGTTCTTC
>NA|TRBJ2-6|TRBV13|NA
CASSLAGSGANVLTF
TGTGCCAGCAGCTTAGCAGGCTCTGGGGCCAACGTCCTGACTTTC
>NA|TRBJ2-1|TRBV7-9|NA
CASSSVGVPFF
TGTGCCAGCAGCTCCGTGGGGGTCCCGTTCTTC
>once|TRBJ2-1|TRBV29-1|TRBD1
CSVTRDSSSYNEQFF
TGCAGCGTAACCCGGGACAGCAGCTCCTACAATGAGCAGTTCTTC
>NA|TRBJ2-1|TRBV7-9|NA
CASSLTGYEQFF
TGTGCCAGCAGCTTGACAGGCTATGAGCAGTTCTTC
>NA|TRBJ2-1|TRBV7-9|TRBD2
CASSRAGSYNEQFF
TGTGCCAGCAGCCGAGCGGGATCATACAATGAGCAGTTCTTC